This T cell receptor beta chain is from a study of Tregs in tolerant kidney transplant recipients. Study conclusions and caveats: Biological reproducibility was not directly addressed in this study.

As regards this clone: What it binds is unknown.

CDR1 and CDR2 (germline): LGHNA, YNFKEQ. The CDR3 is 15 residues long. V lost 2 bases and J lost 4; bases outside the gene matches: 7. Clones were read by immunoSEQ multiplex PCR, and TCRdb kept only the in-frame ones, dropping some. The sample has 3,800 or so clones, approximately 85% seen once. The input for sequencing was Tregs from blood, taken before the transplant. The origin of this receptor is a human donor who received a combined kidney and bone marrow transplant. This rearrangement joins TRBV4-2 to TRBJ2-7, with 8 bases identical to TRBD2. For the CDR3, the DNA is TGTGCCAGCAGCCAATGGGGGACTAGTTGGTACGAGCAGTACTTC. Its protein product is CASSQWGTSWYEQYF.